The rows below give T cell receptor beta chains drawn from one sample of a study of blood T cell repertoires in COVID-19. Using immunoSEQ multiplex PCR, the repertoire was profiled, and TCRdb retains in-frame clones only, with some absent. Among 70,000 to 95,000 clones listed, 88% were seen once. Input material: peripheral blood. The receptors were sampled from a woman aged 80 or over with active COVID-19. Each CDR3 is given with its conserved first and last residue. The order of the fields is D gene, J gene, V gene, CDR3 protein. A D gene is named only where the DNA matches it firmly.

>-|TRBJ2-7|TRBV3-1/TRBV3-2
CASSQDGRDALSYEQYF
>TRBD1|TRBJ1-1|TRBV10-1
CARTGNLNTEAFF
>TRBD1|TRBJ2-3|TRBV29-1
CSVGLQGVADTQYF
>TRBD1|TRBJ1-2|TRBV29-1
CSYGQGQRANYGYTF
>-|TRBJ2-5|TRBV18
CASSPFLQQETQYF
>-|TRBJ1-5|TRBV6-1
CASSEALGQGHQPQHF
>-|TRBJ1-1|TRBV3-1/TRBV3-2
CASSLHWAGSLGAEAFF
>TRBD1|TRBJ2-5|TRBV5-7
CASSPGTGEETQYF
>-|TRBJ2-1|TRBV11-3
CASSLGRGGEQFF
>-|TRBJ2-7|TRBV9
CASSVADGQQYF
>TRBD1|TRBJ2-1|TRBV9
CASSPWTGDYNEQFF
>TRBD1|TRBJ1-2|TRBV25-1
CASSEYEGAGGYTF
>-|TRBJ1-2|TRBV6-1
CASSEARWQGGGYTF
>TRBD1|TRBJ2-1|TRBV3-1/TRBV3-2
CASSLWDSEQFF
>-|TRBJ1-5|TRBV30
CAWSPNSNQPQHF
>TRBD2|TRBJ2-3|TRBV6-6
CASSYPTSASTDTQYF
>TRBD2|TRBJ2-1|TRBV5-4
CASSLGSGSFNEQFF
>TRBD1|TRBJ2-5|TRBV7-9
CASSARDRWGETQYF
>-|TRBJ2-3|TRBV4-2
CASSQDLLTDTQYF
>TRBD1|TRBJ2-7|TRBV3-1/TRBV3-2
CASSSLPTGTTYEQYF
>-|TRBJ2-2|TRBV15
CATSSYTGYTGELFF
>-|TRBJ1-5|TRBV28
CASSPTDSYSNQPQHF
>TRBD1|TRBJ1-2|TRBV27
CASSRQGTYGYTF
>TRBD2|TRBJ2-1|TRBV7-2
CASSLGTSGGPLEQFF
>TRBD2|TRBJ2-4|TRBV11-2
CASSFLAGEGNIQYF
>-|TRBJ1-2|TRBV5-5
CASSLVTAYGYTF
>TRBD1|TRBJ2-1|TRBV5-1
CASRRQQGVENEQFF
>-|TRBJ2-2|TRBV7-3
CASSFGSYGGTGELFF
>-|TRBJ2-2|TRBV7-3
CASSASGARSLDTGELFF
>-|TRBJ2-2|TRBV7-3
CASSPYKGHYTGELFF
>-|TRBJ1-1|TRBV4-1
CASSPRREMNTEAFF
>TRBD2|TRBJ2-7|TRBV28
CASTLGGLAGVVEQYF
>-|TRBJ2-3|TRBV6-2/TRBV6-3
CASSSGSTDTQYF
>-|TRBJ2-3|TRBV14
CASSRVAVSTDTQYF
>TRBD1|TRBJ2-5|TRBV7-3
CASRRTGEETQYF
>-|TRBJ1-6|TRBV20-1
CSARSDSPLHF
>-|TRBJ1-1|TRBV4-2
CASSQGGQMGFF
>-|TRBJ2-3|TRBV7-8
CASSLDSNRDTQYF
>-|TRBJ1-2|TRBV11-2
CASSLAGGARGYTF
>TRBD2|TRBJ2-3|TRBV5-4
CASSTRTSGRITDTQYF
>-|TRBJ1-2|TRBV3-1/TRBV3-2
CASSPAAGPYGYTF
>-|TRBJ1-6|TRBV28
CASSSRLRNSPLHF
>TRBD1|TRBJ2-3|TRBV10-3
CATRTGYTSTDTQYF
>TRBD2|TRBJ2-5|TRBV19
CASSTLQGTKETQYF
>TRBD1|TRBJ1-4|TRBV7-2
CASSLSYRGHEEKLFF
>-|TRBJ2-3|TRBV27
CASSSRPRDGTDTQYF
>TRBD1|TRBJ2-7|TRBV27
CASSFDRDYEQYF
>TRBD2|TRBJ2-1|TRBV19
CASSIEGAGGTYNEQFF
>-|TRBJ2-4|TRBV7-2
CASSLAGGGDIQYF
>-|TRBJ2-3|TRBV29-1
CSVEPREPSTDTQYF
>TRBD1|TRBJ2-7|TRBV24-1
CATSDPGQTYEQYF
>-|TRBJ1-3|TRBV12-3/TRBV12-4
CASSLAAGNTIYF
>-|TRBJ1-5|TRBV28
CASSLGGLYSNQPQHF
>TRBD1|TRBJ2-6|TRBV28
CASTPNRGVSGANVLTF
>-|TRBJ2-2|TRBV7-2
CASSWGTGAPGELFF
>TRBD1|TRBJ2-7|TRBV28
CASSSRQGTYEQYF
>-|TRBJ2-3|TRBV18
CASSPDISTDTQYF
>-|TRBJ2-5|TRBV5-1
CASSLWTDQETQYF
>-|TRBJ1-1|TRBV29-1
CSVVVQVRTEAFF
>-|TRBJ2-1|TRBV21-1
CASSARQGRHNEQFF